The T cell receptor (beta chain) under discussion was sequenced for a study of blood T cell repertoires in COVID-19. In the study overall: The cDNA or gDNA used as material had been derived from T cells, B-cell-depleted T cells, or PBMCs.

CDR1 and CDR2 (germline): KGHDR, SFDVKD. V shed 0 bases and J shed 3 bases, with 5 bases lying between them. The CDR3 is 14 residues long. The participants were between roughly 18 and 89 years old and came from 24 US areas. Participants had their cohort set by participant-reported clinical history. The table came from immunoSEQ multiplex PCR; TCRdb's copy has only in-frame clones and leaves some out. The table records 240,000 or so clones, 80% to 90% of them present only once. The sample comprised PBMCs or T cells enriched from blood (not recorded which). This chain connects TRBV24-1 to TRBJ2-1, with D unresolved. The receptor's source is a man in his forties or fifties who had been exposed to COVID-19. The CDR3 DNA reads TGTGCCACCAGTGATTTGTTCAGCTACAATGAGCAGTTCTTC. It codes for CATSDLFSYNEQFF.